The clone carrying this TCR beta chain was detected once. Its specificity is not known. The germline gives CDR1 MGHDK, CDR2 SYGVNS. The V and J ends lost 1 base and 0 bases, in that order; junction bases with no gene match: 11. The CDR3 spans 18 residues. This sample is drawn from a study of neoadjuvant anti-PD-1 for oral cavity cancer. Measured with immunoSEQ multiplex PCR; TCRdb has only the in-frame clones, and not every one. The top ten hold roughly 2.9% of the sample, which has 63,000 or so clones, roughly nine tenths seen once. Time point here: after neoadjuvant nivolumab, at surgical resection. These oral cavity squamous cell carcinomas were HPV-negative and locally advanced. No culture or expansion preceded analysis of these blood cells. Study-level results: Only three patients per response group were TCR-analyzed; validation needed.

The sequence was obtained from a person between 40 and 85 years old with oral cavity squamous cell carcinoma. The V call is TRBV25-1, the J call TRBJ1-1; 7 bases agree with TRBD1. Sequences were derived from PBMCs, sampled after nivolumab (anti-PD-1) treatment. This chain's CDR3 is CASSESYRQGPMNTEAFF. The CDR3 nucleotides are TGTGCCAGCAGTGAATCCTACAGACAGGGCCCCATGAACACTGAAGCTTTCTTT.